This entry describes one T cell receptor beta chain. No antigen is known for it. This entry is derived from a study of cytomegalovirus exposure and HLA in healthy donors. Turning to the study itself: The same platform as the approximately 670 first-cohort repertoires was used for the 90 to 150 validation repertoires, a later analysis reported. The study, taken as a whole, reports: There were three CMV-associated chains whose specificity for CMV antigens was confirmed in vitro. Cytomegalovirus association was assigned to about 150 TCR beta chains.

Assay used: immunoSEQ multiplex PCR; TCRdb lists only in-frame clones, some missing. The repertoire consists of around 110,000 clones, with 88% occurring once and the leading ten covering roughly 2%. Sequenced sample: PBMCs. The TCR comes from a woman younger than 35 in good health and CMV-seropositive.

CDR3 nucleotide sequence: TGTGCCAGCACCCGACATCCTTATAGCAATCAGCCCCAGCATTTT. The encoded protein is CASTRHPYSNQPQHF. V gene TRBV6-5 combines with J gene TRBJ1-5; D is unclear. The CDR3 runs 15 residues. V lost 7 bases to trimming and J lost 0 bases, with 13 bases between them. Germline values: CDR1 MNHEY, CDR2 SVGAGI.